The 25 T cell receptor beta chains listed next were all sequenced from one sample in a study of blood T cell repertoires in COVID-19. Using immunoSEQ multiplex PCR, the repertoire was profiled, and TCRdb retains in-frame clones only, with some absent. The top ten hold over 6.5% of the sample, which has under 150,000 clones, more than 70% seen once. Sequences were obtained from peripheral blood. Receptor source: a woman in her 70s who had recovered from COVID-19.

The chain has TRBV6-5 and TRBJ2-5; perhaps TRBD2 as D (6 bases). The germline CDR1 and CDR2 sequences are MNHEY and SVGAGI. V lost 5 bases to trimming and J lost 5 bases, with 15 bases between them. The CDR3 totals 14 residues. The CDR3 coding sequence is TGTGCCAGCAGTCGTTCCGGGAGCGGGGAGACCCAGTACTTC. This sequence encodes CASSRSGSGETQYF.

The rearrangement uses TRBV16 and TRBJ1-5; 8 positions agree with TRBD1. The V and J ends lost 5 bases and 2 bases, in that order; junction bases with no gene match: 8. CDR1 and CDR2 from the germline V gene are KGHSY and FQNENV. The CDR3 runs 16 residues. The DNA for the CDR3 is TGTGCCAGCAGCTCGAGGACAGGGTTTGGCAATCAGCCCCAGCATTTT. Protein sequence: CASSSRTGFGNQPQHF. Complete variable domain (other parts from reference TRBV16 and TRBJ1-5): GEEVAQTPKHLVRGEGQKAKLYCAPIKGHSYVFWYQQVLKNEFKFLISFQNENVFDETGMPKERFSAKCLPNSPCSLEIQATKLEDSAVYFCASSSRTGFGNQPQHFGDGTRLSIL.

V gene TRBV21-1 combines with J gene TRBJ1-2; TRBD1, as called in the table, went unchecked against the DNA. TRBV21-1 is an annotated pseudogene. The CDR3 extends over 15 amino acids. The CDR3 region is CASSKAAGQAYGYTF. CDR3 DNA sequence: TGTGCCAGCAGCAAAGCCGCGGGACAGGCCTATGGCTACACCTTC.

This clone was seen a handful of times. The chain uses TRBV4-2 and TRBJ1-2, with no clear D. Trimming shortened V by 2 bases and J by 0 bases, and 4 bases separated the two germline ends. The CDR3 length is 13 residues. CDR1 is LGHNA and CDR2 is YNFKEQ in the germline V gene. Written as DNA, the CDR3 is TGTGCCAGCAGCCAAACGGCTAACTATGGCTACACCTTC. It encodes CASSQTANYGYTF.

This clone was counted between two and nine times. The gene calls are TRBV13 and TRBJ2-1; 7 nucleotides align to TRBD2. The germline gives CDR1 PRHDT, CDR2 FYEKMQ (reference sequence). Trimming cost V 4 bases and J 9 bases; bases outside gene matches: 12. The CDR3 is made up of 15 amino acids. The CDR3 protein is CASSSSGTMRGEQFF. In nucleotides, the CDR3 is TGTGCCAGCAGCTCATCCGGGACTATGCGGGGTGAGCAGTTCTTC. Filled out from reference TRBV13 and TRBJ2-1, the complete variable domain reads AAGVIQSPRHLIKEKRETATLKCYPIPRHDTVYWYQQGPGQDPQFLISFYEKMQSDKGSIPDRFSAQQFSDYHSELNMSSLELGDSALYFCASSSSGTMRGEQFFGPGTRLTVL.

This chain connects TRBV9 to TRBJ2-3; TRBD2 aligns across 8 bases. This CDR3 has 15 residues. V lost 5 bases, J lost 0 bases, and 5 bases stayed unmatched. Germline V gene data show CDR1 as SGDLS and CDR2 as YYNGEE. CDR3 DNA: TGTGCCAGCAGAGCGGGGGCCCTAAGCACAGATACGCAGTATTTT. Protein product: CASRAGALSTDTQYF.

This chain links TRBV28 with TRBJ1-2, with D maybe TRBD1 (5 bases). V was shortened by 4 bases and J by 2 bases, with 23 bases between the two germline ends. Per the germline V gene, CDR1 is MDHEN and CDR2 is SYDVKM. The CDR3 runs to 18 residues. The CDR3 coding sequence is TGTGCCAGCAGTTCCTACGGGGAGGGCCCTAAGGGGAACTATGGCTACACCTTC. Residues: CASSSYGEGPKGNYGYTF.

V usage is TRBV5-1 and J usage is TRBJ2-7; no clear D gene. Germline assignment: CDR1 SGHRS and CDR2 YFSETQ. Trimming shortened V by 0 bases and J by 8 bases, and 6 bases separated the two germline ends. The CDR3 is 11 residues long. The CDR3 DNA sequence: TGCGCCAGCAGCTTGGGGCCTCAGCAGTACTTC. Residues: CASSLGPQQYF.

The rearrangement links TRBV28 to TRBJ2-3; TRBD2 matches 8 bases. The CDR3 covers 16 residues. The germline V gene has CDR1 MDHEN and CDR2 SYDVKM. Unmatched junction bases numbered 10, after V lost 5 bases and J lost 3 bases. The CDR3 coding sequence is TGTGCCAGCAGTGGGAGAGCGGGAGCAGGGACAGATACGCAGTATTTT. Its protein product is CASSGRAGAGTDTQYF. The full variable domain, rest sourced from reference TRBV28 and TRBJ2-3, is DVKVTQSSRYLVKRTGEKVFLECVQDMDHENMFWYRQDPGLGLRLIYFSYDVKMKEKGDIPEGYSVSREKKERFSLILESASTNQTSMYLCASSGRAGAGTDTQYFGPGTRLTVL.

CDR3 sequence (DNA): TGTGCCAGCAAACCCGGACAGCTTTACAATGAGCAGTTCTTC. Translating it yields CASKPGQLYNEQFF. The chain employs TRBV5-4 and TRBJ2-1; D is perhaps TRBD1 (6 bases). V lost 6 bases and J 4 bases, leaving 14 bases between the germline ends. This CDR3 is built from 14 residues. Germline CDR1 and CDR2: SGHNT and YYREEE (reference sequence).

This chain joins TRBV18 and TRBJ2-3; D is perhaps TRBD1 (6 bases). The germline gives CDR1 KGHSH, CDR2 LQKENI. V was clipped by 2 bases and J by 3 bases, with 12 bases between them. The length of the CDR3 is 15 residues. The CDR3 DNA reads TGTGCCAGCTCACCAAGGACAGAGAAAACAGATACGCAGTATTTT. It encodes CASSPRTEKTDTQYF. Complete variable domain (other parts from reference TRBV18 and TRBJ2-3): NAGVMQNPRHLVRRRGQEARLRCSPMKGHSHVYWYRQLPEEGLKFMVYLQKENIIDESGMPKERFSAEFPKEGPSILRIQQVVRGDSAAYFCASSPRTEKTDTQYFGPGTRLTVL.

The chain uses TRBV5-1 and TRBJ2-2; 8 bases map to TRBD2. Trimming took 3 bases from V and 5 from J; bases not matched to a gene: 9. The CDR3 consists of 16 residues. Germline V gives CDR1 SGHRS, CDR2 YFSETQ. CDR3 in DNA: TGCGCCAGCAGCTCCTCTGCGGGAGGCGGTACCGGGGAGCTGTTTTTT. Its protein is CASSSSAGGGTGELFF.

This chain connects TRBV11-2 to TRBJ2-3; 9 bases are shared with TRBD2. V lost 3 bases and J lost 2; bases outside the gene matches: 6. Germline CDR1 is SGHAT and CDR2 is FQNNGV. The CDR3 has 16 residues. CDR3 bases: TGTGCCAGCAGCTTGGGGAGCGGGAGGACCACAGATACGCAGTATTTT. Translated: CASSLGSGRTTDTQYF.

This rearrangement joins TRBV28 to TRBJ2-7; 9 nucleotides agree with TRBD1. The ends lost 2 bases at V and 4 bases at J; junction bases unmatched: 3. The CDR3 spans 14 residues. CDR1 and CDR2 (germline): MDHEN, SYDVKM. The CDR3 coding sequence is TGTGCCAGCAGTTTACCCGACAGGGGGTACGAGCAGTACTTC. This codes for CASSLPDRGYEQYF.

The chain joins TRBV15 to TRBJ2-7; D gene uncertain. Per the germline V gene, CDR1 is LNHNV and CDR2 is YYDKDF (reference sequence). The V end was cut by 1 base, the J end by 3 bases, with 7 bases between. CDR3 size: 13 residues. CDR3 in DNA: TGTGCCACCAGCAGAGGGGCCGGCTACGAGCAGTACTTC. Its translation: CATSRGAGYEQYF. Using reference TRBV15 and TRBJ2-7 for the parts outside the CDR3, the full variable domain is DAMVIQNPRYQVTQFGKPVTLSCSQTLNHNVMYWYQQKSSQAPKLLFHYYDKDFNNEADTPDNFQSRRPNTSFCFLDIRSPGLGDTAMYLCATSRGAGYEQYFGPGTRLTVT.

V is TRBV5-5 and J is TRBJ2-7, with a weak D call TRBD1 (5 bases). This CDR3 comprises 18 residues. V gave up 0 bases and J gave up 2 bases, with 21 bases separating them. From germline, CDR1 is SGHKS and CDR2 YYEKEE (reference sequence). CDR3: CASSLGPPGSARAYEQYF. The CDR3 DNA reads TGTGCCAGCAGCTTGGGGCCGCCAGGGTCGGCTCGAGCCTACGAGCAGTACTTC.

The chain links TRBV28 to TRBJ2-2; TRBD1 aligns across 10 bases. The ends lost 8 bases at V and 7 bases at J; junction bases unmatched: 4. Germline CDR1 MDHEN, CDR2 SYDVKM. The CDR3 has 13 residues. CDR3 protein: CASGTGAGGELFF. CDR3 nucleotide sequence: TGTGCCAGCGGGACAGGGGCGGGCGGGGAGCTGTTTTTT.

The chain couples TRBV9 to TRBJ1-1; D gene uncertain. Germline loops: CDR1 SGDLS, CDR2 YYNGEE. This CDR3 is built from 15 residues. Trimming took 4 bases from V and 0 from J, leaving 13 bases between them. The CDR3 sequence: CASSPRAYMNTEAFF. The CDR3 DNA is TGTGCCAGCAGCCCCCGAGCGTACATGAACACTGAAGCTTTCTTT.

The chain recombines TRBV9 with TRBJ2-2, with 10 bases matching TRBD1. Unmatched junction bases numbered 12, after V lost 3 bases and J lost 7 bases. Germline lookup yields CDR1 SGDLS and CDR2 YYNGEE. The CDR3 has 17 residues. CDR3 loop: CASSAVAGTGALGELFF. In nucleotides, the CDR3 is TGTGCCAGCAGCGCCGTTGCCGGGACAGGGGCTCTCGGGGAGCTGTTTTTT.

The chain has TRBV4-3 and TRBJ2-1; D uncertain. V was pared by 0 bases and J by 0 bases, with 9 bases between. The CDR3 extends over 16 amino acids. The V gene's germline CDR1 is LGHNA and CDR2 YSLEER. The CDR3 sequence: CASSQDSSGSYNEQFF. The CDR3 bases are TGCGCCAGCAGCCAAGATTCCAGTGGCTCCTACAATGAGCAGTTCTTC.

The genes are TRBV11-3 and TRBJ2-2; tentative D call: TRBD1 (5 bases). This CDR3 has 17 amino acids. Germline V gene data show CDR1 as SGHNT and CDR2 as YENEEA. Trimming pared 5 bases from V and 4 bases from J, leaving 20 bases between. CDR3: CASSPGGSKGLTGELFF. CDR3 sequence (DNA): TGTGCCAGCAGCCCGGGTGGGTCGAAGGGGCTCACCGGGGAGCTGTTTTTT.

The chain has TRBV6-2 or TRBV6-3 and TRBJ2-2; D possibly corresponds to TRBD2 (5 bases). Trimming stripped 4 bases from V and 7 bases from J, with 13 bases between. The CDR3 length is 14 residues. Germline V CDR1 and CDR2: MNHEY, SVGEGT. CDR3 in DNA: TGTGCCAGCAGTTGGAGGAGGTGGGGCGGGGAGCTGTTTTTT. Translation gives CASSWRRWGGELFF.

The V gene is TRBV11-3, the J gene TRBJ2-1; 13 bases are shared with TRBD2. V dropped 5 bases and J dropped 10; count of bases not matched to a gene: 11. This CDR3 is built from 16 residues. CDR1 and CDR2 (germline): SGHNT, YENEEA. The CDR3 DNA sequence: TGTGCCAGCAGCCCCGAGGGACTAGCGGGGAGGAGGGAGCAGTTCTTC. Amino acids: CASSPEGLAGRREQFF.

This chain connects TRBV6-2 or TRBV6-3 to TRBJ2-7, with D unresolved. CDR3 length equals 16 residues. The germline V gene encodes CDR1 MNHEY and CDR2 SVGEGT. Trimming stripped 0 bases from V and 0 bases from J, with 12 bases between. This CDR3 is CASSYSLRESSYEQYF. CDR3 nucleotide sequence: TGTGCCAGCAGTTACTCGCTGCGAGAGAGCTCCTACGAGCAGTACTTC.

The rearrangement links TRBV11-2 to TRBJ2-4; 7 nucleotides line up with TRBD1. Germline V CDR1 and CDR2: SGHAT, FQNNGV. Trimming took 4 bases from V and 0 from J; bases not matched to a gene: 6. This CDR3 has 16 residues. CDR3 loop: CASSSGQLLAKNIQYF. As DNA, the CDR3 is TGTGCCAGCAGCTCGGGACAGTTACTAGCCAAAAACATTCAGTACTTC.